Sequencing of this T cell receptor beta chain was carried out in a study of blood T cell repertoires in COVID-19. Study overall: The samples span acute and convalescent COVID-19 from the United States, Italy and Spain. Nucleic acid was either cDNA or gDNA, and it came from T cells, B-cell-depleted T cells, or PBMCs.

Germline V gene lookup returns CDR1 KGHSH and CDR2 LQKENI. This CDR3 contains 15 residues. Trimming at V came to 3 bases and at J to 4 bases, leaving 5 bases not matched to a gene. Measured with immunoSEQ multiplex PCR; TCRdb has only the in-frame clones, and not every one. The data contain approximately 210,000 clones, 86% of them singletons. The source material was peripheral blood. J is TRBJ2-5 and V is TRBV18; 10 bases line up with TRBD2. The TCR sequence derives from a man aged 25-45 years who had recovered from COVID-19. CDR3 sequence (DNA): TGTGCCAGCTCACCCACTAGCGGGGCCCGAGAGACCCAGTACTTC. Translated: CASSPTSGARETQYF.